These T cell receptor beta chains were read from a single sample in a study of cytomegalovirus exposure and HLA in healthy donors. Generated by immunoSEQ multiplex PCR, the TCRdb table keeps only in-frame clones and is missing some. Found here are roughly 160,000 clones, 80% of them singletons; the top ten hold roughly 4.4%. The source material was PBMCs. The receptors derive from a man younger than 40 in good health and CMV-seronegative. Both conserved end residues are part of each CDR3. Each record gives: J gene, clone size, V gene, D gene, CDR3 DNA, CDR3 protein. The D gene is left open where the match is weak. Clone size appears in some rows only: once, few, many, or a class for an expanded clone.

J: TRBJ1-2
size: -
V: TRBV15
D: -
DNA: TGTGCCACCAGCAGAGATGGAGCGGGGGGCGGCTACACCTTC
CDR3: CATSRDGAGGGYTF

J: TRBJ1-1
size: -
V: TRBV6-6
D: TRBD1
DNA: TGTGCCAGCAGTGGGGACAGGGACACTGAAGCTTTCTTT
CDR3: CASSGDRDTEAFF

J: TRBJ2-5
size: -
V: TRBV6-4
D: -
DNA: TGTGCCAGCAGTAGGGAGTACCAAGAGACCCAGTACTTC
CDR3: CASSREYQETQYF

J: TRBJ2-7
size: -
V: TRBV7-8
D: TRBD1
DNA: TGTGCCAGCAGCTTTCCCCGGGACAGGGGCTACGAGCAGTACTTC
CDR3: CASSFPRDRGYEQYF

J: TRBJ2-7
size: -
V: TRBV4-3
D: -
DNA: TGCGCCAGCAGCCAAGGTCTAGAATTGGCCTACGAGCAGTACTTC
CDR3: CASSQGLELAYEQYF

J: TRBJ2-7
size: -
V: TRBV4-1
D: TRBD2
DNA: TGCGCCAGCAGCCAGCCCGTCCCGGGACTAGTCACGGGGGAGCAGTACTTC
CDR3: CASSQPVPGLVTGEQYF

J: TRBJ1-1
size: -
V: TRBV19
D: -
DNA: TGTGCCAGTAGTGCCGTCAGGGAGGTACCTGAAGCTTTCTTT
CDR3: CASSAVREVPEAFF

J: TRBJ1-4
size: -
V: TRBV28
D: TRBD1
DNA: TGTGCCAGCAGTACAGGGGGGACTAATGAAAAACTGTTTTTT
CDR3: CASSTGGTNEKLFF

J: TRBJ2-1
size: -
V: TRBV9
D: -
DNA: TGTGCCAGCAGCGTAGTACAGGGCTCCTACAATGAGCAGTTCTTC
CDR3: CASSVVQGSYNEQFF

J: TRBJ1-1
size: -
V: TRBV11-2
D: -
DNA: TGTGCCAGCAGCCCCCTCGGGGGAGAAACTGAAGCTTTCTTT
CDR3: CASSPLGGETEAFF

J: TRBJ2-7
size: -
V: TRBV30
D: -
DNA: TGTGCCTGGAGGATACCGGGACTTAGAGACTACGAGCAGTACTTC
CDR3: CAWRIPGLRDYEQYF

J: TRBJ2-1
size: -
V: TRBV4-1
D: -
DNA: TGCGCCAGCAGAGACTCCCCGGCCAATGAGCAGTTCTTC
CDR3: CASRDSPANEQFF

J: TRBJ1-6
size: -
V: TRBV27
D: -
DNA: TGTGCCAGCAGTTTCAAGGGGGGGGAGAATTCACCCCTCCACTTT
CDR3: CASSFKGGENSPLHF

J: TRBJ1-5
size: -
V: TRBV19
D: TRBD1
DNA: TGTGCCAGTAGTGCCTGGACAGGGGATCCTAGCAATCAGCCCCAGCATTTT
CDR3: CASSAWTGDPSNQPQHF

J: TRBJ1-5
size: -
V: TRBV10-3
D: -
DNA: TGTGCCATCAGTGAGTTGGGTGCAGGATTGCAGCCCCAGCATTTT
CDR3: CAISELGAGLQPQHF

J: TRBJ1-3
size: -
V: TRBV30
D: TRBD1
DNA: TGTGCCTGGGCCGGGCTACAGGGGGCAGGAAACACCATATATTTT
CDR3: CAWAGLQGAGNTIYF

J: TRBJ2-1
size: -
V: TRBV5-6
D: TRBD2
DNA: TGTGCCAGCCGCGGACTAGCGGACTACAATGAGCAGTTCTTC
CDR3: CASRGLADYNEQFF

J: TRBJ1-1
size: -
V: TRBV7-3
D: -
DNA: TGTGCCAGCAGCTTAGAGGTTCGCACTGAAGCTTTCTTT
CDR3: CASSLEVRTEAFF

J: TRBJ2-1
size: once
V: TRBV6-4
D: TRBD1
DNA: TGTGCCAGCAGTGACTCCGGGACAGGGGGCAATGAGCAGTTCTTC
CDR3: CASSDSGTGGNEQFF

J: TRBJ2-7
size: -
V: TRBV5-4
D: TRBD1
DNA: TGTGCCAGCAGCTGGGGGACAGCGTCCTACGAGCAGTACTTC
CDR3: CASSWGTASYEQYF

J: TRBJ2-1
size: -
V: TRBV5-4
D: TRBD2
DNA: TGTGCCAGTTATCGGCGGGGGGGCCGAAATGAGCAGTTCTTC
CDR3: CASYRRGGRNEQFF

J: TRBJ2-2
size: -
V: TRBV28
D: -
DNA: TGTGCCAGCAGTTTAAGACAGCCTAACACCGGGGAGCTGTTTTTT
CDR3: CASSLRQPNTGELFF

J: TRBJ2-5
size: -
V: TRBV5-4
D: TRBD2
DNA: TGTGCCAGCAGGGAACTAGCGGGGGGGCTGGAGACCCAGTACTTC
CDR3: CASRELAGGLETQYF

J: TRBJ2-5
size: few
V: TRBV25-1
D: -
DNA: TGTGCCAGCATCCCTAGCGCGGTAGAGACCCAGTACTTC
CDR3: CASIPSAVETQYF

J: TRBJ1-5
size: few
V: TRBV27
D: TRBD1
DNA: TGTGCCAGCAGTCCCGCACAGGGGGGCAATCAGCCCCAGCATTTT
CDR3: CASSPAQGGNQPQHF

J: TRBJ2-5
size: -
V: TRBV27
D: -
DNA: TGTGCCAGCAGTTTCCCAGGGGAGACCCAGTACTTC
CDR3: CASSFPGETQYF

J: TRBJ1-1
size: -
V: TRBV7-6
D: -
DNA: TGTGCCAGCAGCTTAGTACAAAACGGAGGGGTCGACACTGAAGCTTTCTTT
CDR3: CASSLVQNGGVDTEAFF

J: TRBJ1-4
size: -
V: TRBV30
D: TRBD1
DNA: TGTGCCTGGAGTGTAGCGGGACAGGGGTATGAAAAACTGTTTTTT
CDR3: CAWSVAGQGYEKLFF

J: TRBJ2-7
size: -
V: TRBV13
D: TRBD2
DNA: TGTGCCAGCAGCGAACTAGCGGGAGGGCCAGGGAACGAGCAGTACTTC
CDR3: CASSELAGGPGNEQYF

J: TRBJ1-5
size: few
V: TRBV19
D: TRBD1
DNA: TGTGCCAGTAGCAAAACAGGGGAAAGGAATCAGCCCCAGCATTTT
CDR3: CASSKTGERNQPQHF

J: TRBJ1-1
size: -
V: TRBV18
D: -
DNA: TGTGCCAGCTCACCGCTAGGAACGGACACTGAAGCTTTCTTT
CDR3: CASSPLGTDTEAFF

J: TRBJ2-7
size: -
V: TRBV28
D: -
DNA: TGTGCCAGCAGCCGAGGGAGCGAGCAGTACTTC
CDR3: CASSRGSEQYF